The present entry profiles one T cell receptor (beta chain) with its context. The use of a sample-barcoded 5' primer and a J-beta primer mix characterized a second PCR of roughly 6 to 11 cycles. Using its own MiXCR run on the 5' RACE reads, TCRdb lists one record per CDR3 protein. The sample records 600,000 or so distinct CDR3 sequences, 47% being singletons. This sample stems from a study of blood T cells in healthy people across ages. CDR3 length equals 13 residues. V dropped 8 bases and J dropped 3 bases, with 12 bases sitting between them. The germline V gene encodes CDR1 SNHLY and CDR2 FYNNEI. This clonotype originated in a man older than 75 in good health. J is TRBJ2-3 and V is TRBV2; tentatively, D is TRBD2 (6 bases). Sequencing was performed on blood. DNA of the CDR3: TGTGCCAGCGGGACTGGGATTACAGATACGCAGTATTTT. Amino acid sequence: CASGTGITDTQYF.